Presented here are 29 T cell receptor beta chains from one specimen sequenced in a study of CD8 T cells in Susac syndrome. An amount of RNA that ranged from roughly 0.5 to 1 ug was reverse transcribed with random hexamers. TCRdb reanalysed the immunoSEQ multiplex PCR reads using MiXCR and keeps one entry per CDR3 protein. The sample contains a few hundred thousand distinct CDR3 sequences, more than 80% of which appear only once. The specimen sequenced was CD8+ T cells from PBMCs. These receptors all stem from a human donor with multiple sclerosis.

This chain's CDR3 is CASSLDSFSGNTIYF. CDR3 DNA: TGCGCCAGCAGCTTGGACAGCTTCTCTGGAAACACCATATATTTT. The chain has TRBV5-1 and TRBJ1-3; no definite D call. The CDR3 is 15 amino acids. In germline, CDR1 is SGHRS, CDR2 YFSETQ. V was pared by 0 bases and J by 0 bases, with 7 bases between.

This chain joins TRBV20-1 and TRBJ1-2; TRBD1 agrees at 7 bases. Unmatched junction bases numbered 6, after V lost 3 bases and J lost 8 bases. The CDR3 is made up of 12 amino acids. Germline values: CDR1 DFQATT, CDR2 SNEGSKA (reference sequence). CDR3 DNA: TGCAGTGCTAGTGAGGGGGCAGGGGGCTACACCTTC. Translating gives CSASEGAGGYTF.

The genes are TRBV5-1 and TRBJ2-2, with a possible D match to TRBD2 (6 bases). Germline V lookup: CDR1 SGHRS, CDR2 YFSETQ. This CDR3 has 14 residues. V was cut by 4 bases and J by 9 bases, with 16 bases left in between. CDR3 sequence reads: CASSLPSGSRELFF. In nucleotides, the CDR3 is TGCGCCAGCAGCCTACCCAGCGGGTCCCGGGAGCTGTTTTTT.

The V and J genes are TRBV27 and TRBJ2-3, with TRBD1 matching 8 bases. CDR1 is MNHEY, CDR2 SMNVEV, per germline (reference sequence). The CDR3 length is 17 residues. Unmatched junction bases numbered 10, after V lost 4 bases and J lost 1 base. The CDR3 coding sequence is TGTGCCAGCAGTTCCTTACAGGGGGTAGGGGGCACAGATACGCAGTATTTT. This codes for CASSSLQGVGGTDTQYF.

This chain joins TRBV24-1 and TRBJ2-1; D gene ambiguous. The CDR3 covers 13 residues. Trimming pared 2 bases from V and 9 bases from J, leaving 10 bases between. Germline V gene data show CDR1 as KGHDR and CDR2 as SFDVKD. For the CDR3, the DNA is TGTGCCACCAGTGATTATGGTTCCGTTGAGCAGTTCTTC. It specifies CATSDYGSVEQFF.

V gene TRBV30 combines with J gene TRBJ2-7, with D uncertain. Germline loops: CDR1 GTSNPN, CDR2 SVGIG (reference sequence). Trimming removed 3 bases at V and 0 bases at J, with 12 bases between. The CDR3 extends over 14 amino acids. CDR3 coding DNA: TGTGCCTGGAGGGCGACATCTTTCTCCTACGAGCAGTACTTC. Encoded protein: CAWRATSFSYEQYF.

J is TRBJ2-1 and V is TRBV27; D remains unclear. Germline V gives CDR1 MNHEY, CDR2 SMNVEV (reference sequence). V dropped 6 bases and J dropped 8 bases, with 17 bases sitting between them. This CDR3 is 14 amino acids long. The CDR3 here is CASSSPSPQYEQFF. The CDR3 DNA reads as TGTGCCAGCAGCTCCCCGAGCCCCCAATATGAGCAGTTCTTC.

V is TRBV6-1 and J is TRBJ2-6, with a weak D call TRBD1 (5 bases). Trimming cost V 6 bases and J 3 bases, with 21 bases left between them. CDR1 and CDR2 from the germline V gene are MNHNS and SASEGT. This CDR3 is built from 18 residues. The CDR3 sequence is CASSPRTPLSDGANVLTF. The CDR3 DNA is TGTGCCAGCAGCCCTCGGACACCCCTTAGTGATGGGGCCAACGTCCTGACTTTC.

The CDR3 here is CASTMEGTEAFF. CDR3 bases: TGTGCCAGCACCATGGAAGGGACTGAAGCTTTCTTT. This chain connects TRBV14 to TRBJ1-1; no clear D. With 7 bases removed from V and 5 bases from J, the gap between germline ends came to 11 bases. CDR1 is SGHDN and CDR2 is FVKESK in the germline V gene. The CDR3 consists of 12 residues.

The chain links TRBV7-9 to TRBJ2-1; D uncertain. From germline, CDR1 is SEHNR and CDR2 FQNEAQ (reference sequence). Trimming pared 3 bases from V and 4 bases from J, leaving 7 bases between. The CDR3 runs 13 residues. The DNA for the CDR3 is TGTGCCAGCAGCTTCCAAGATTACAATGAGCAGTTCTTC. Its protein is CASSFQDYNEQFF. Combining the CDR3 with reference TRBV7-9 and TRBJ2-1 gives the whole variable domain DTGVSQNPRHKITKRGQNVTFRCDPISEHNRLYWYRQTLGQGPEFLTYFQNEAQLEKSRLLSDRFSAERPKGSFSTLEIQRTEQGDSAMYLCASSFQDYNEQFFGPGTRLTVL.

V gene TRBV5-1 combines with J gene TRBJ2-7; D remains unclear. The ends were cut back, 4 bases at V and 5 bases at J, with 10 bases in the middle. The CDR3 totals 12 residues. The germline gives CDR1 SGHRS, CDR2 YFSETQ. The CDR3 region has the DNA TGCGCCAGCAGCCCGGAGTTGAACGAGCAGTACTTC. It translates to CASSPELNEQYF.

This clonotype was seen just once. CDR3: CASSTTSRTNTGELFF. For the CDR3, the DNA is TGTGCCAGCAGTACAACAAGTCGAACGAACACCGGGGAGCTGTTTTTT. The rearrangement joins TRBV6-2 or TRBV6-3 to TRBJ2-2, with no clear D. Trimming pared 5 bases from V and 0 bases from J, leaving 13 bases between. Germline assignment: CDR1 MNHEY and CDR2 SVGEGT. The CDR3 has 16 amino acids.

This rearrangement joins TRBV20-1 to TRBJ2-2; D not certain. This CDR3 contains 14 residues. Germline V CDR1 and CDR2: DFQATT, SNEGSKA (reference sequence). V was trimmed by 0 bases and J by 3 bases, leaving 8 bases between them. The CDR3 coding sequence is TGCAGTGCTAGAGATAGGCGTTACACCGGGGAGCTGTTTTTT. Translation gives CSARDRRYTGELFF.

The chain is built from TRBV7-8 and TRBJ1-2, with TRBD1 matching over 7 bases. With 5 bases clipped from V and 4 bases from J, the junction kept 16 bases outside the gene matches. Germline V gives CDR1 SGHVS, CDR2 FQNEAQ. The CDR3 spans 17 residues. CDR3 amino acids: CASSLNPSTGTAYGYTF. The CDR3, as DNA: TGTGCCAGCAGCCTCAATCCCTCCACCGGGACAGCCTATGGCTACACCTTC. The whole variable domain, remainder taken from reference TRBV7-8 and TRBJ1-2, is GAGVSQSPRYKVAKRGQDVALRCDPISGHVSLFWYQQALGQGPEFLTYFQNEAQLDKSGLPSDRFFAERPEGSVSTLKIQRTQQEDSAVYLCASSLNPSTGTAYGYTFGSGTRLTVV.

On this clonotype: One junction end does not reproduce the germline sequence, and a read error may be involved. The chain couples TRBV29-1 to TRBJ1-2, with no clear D. The CDR3 is 15 amino acids. Per the germline V gene, CDR1 is SQVTM and CDR2 is ANQGSEA. CDR3 loop: CSVEGPLKEAYGYTF. The CDR3 DNA reads TGCAGCGTGGAAGGCCCCCTCAAAGAAGCCTATGGCTACACCTTC.

The chain couples TRBV12-3 or TRBV12-4 to TRBJ1-1; the match to TRBD1 covers 9 bases. The CDR3 is 16 amino acids. Trimming took 4 bases from V and 0 from J; bases not matched to a gene: 6. CDR3 sequence reads: CASSSPGQGLNTEAFF. CDR3 nucleotide sequence: TGTGCCAGCAGTTCCCCGGGACAGGGCTTGAACACTGAAGCTTTCTTT.

This chain connects TRBV12-5 to TRBJ2-5; 7 positions match TRBD1. The J segment lost 2 bases and the V segment lost 7 bases, leaving 7 bases of the junction unmatched. The germline V gene encodes CDR1 LGHNT and CDR2 FRNRAP. The CDR3 length is 14 residues. The CDR3 DNA follows: TGTGCTAGTGCCTACCCGGGACAGCAAGAGACCCAGTACTTC. It yields the protein CASAYPGQQETQYF. The variable domain in full, with the rest retrieved from reference TRBV12-5 and TRBJ2-5, is DARVTQTPRHKVTEMGQEVTMRCQPILGHNTVFWYRQTMMQGLELLAYFRNRAPLDDSGMPKDRFSAEMPDATLATLKIQPSEPRDSAVYFCASAYPGQQETQYFGPGTRLLVL.

The V and J genes are TRBV12-3 or TRBV12-4 and TRBJ2-5, with 9 bases fitting TRBD2. Trimming removed 8 bases from V and 4 bases from J; junction bases left unmatched: 8. The CDR3 length is 14 residues. CDR3 coding DNA: TGTGCCAGCTTCGGCGGGGGGGCCCGAGAGACCCAGTACTTC. As protein: CASFGGGARETQYF.

This clonotype was recorded once. V usage is TRBV7-8 and J usage is TRBJ1-5; 8 bases align to TRBD1. The CDR3 runs to 17 residues. The V gene's germline CDR1 is SGHVS and CDR2 FQNEAQ. V shed 3 bases and J 1 base; nucleotides not matched to a gene: 8. CDR3 amino acids: CASSFQGAAWSNQPQHF. The CDR3 DNA reads TGTGCCAGCAGCTTCCAGGGGGCCGCGTGGAGCAATCAGCCCCAGCATTTT.

The rearrangement joins TRBV7-9 to TRBJ2-5; a possible D gene is TRBD1 (6 bases). Trimming took off 2 bases at V and 5 bases at J, with 21 bases between the two ends. CDR3 size: 17 residues. Germline V gene data show CDR1 as SEHNR and CDR2 as FQNEAQ (reference sequence). The CDR3 spells CASSLSGTRVVLETQYF. CDR3 coding DNA: TGTGCCAGCAGCTTATCGGGGACACGAGTAGTTCTGGAGACCCAGTACTTC.

This clonotype has a single count. The V call is TRBV15, the J call TRBJ2-1; possibly TRBD2 for D (5 bases). This CDR3 spans 15 amino acids. V lost 5 bases to trimming and J lost 2 bases, with 13 bases between them. Germline lookup yields CDR1 LNHNV and CDR2 YYDKDF (reference sequence). CDR3 region: CATSYSEPTYNEQFF. In nucleotides, the CDR3 is TGTGCCACCAGCTATAGCGAGCCCACCTACAATGAGCAGTTCTTC.

The rearrangement links TRBV7-9 to TRBJ1-5; 8 positions match TRBD1. The CDR3 length is 12 residues. V shed 3 bases, J shed 12 bases, and the junction held 4 bases outside the gene matches. The germline CDR1 and CDR2 sequences are SEHNR and FQNEAQ (reference sequence). This CDR3 reads CASSFRDRIQHF. The CDR3 region has the DNA TGTGCCAGCAGCTTCCGGGACAGGATCCAGCATTTT. Looking up the rest from reference TRBV7-9 and TRBJ1-5 gives the full variable domain: DTGVSQNPRHKITKRGQNVTFRCDPISEHNRLYWYRQTLGQGPEFLTYFQNEAQLEKSRLLSDRFSAERPKGSFSTLEIQRTEQGDSAMYLCASSFRDRIQHFGDGTRLSIL.

The chain carries TRBV29-1 and TRBJ1-4; D not resolved. V dropped 7 bases and J dropped 0 bases, with 15 bases sitting between them. CDR3 length equals 15 residues. The germline V gene has CDR1 SQVTM and CDR2 ANQGSEA. The chain's CDR3 is CSARSGPATNEKLFF. As DNA, the CDR3 is TGCAGCGCCCGTAGCGGACCCGCAACTAATGAAAAACTGTTTTTT.

This clonotype was detected once. This chain links TRBV10-3 with TRBJ2-7; D is perhaps TRBD1 or TRBD2 (5 bases each). The CDR3 loop spans 14 amino acids. CDR1 is ENHRY, CDR2 SYGVKD, per germline. The ends were cut back, 0 bases at V and 3 bases at J, with 9 bases in the middle. This CDR3 reads CAISESPGLYEQYF. The CDR3 nucleotides are TGTGCCATCAGTGAGTCGCCGGGGCTCTACGAGCAGTACTTC.

This chain connects TRBV30 to TRBJ2-1; D not resolved. Trimming shortened V by 0 bases and J by 8 bases, and 11 bases separated the two germline ends. CDR1 and CDR2 from the germline V gene are GTSNPN and SVGIG (reference sequence). The CDR3 is made up of 13 amino acids. CDR3 residues: CAWSVTRGDEQFF. DNA for the CDR3: TGTGCCTGGAGTGTAACCCGAGGCGATGAGCAGTTCTTC.

CDR3 amino acids: CASSYSGLNEKLFF. In DNA form, the CDR3 reads TGTGCCAGCAGTTACTCGGGACTTAATGAAAAACTGTTTTTT. V usage is TRBV6-5 and J usage is TRBJ1-4, with TRBD1 as a possible D gene (5 bases). Trimming pared 0 bases from V and 4 bases from J, leaving 6 bases between. The CDR3 is 14 residues long. Per germline, CDR1 MNHEY and CDR2 SVGAGI.

This clonotype was seen just once. V is TRBV7-9 and J is TRBJ2-7, with D possibly being TRBD1 or TRBD2 (5 bases each). This CDR3 contains 14 residues. Trimming pared 5 bases from V and 3 bases from J, leaving 14 bases between. Germline lookup yields CDR1 SEHNR and CDR2 FQNEAQ (reference sequence). The CDR3 sequence: CASSEEGPYYEQYF. CDR3 in DNA: TGTGCCAGCAGCGAAGAGGGACCCTACTACGAGCAGTACTTC.

The chain has TRBV6-1 and TRBJ1-1; unclear D gene. Germline V gives CDR1 MNHNS, CDR2 SASEGT. The CDR3 contains 13 residues. V lost 8 bases, J lost 2 bases, and 12 bases lay in between. CDR3 region: CASGSDLNTEAFF. CDR3 sequence (DNA): TGTGCCAGCGGATCAGACCTAAACACTGAAGCTTTCTTT.

The chain employs TRBV29-1 and TRBJ2-1; D remains unclear. The CDR3 totals 14 residues. V was trimmed by 2 bases and J by 0 bases, leaving 8 bases between them. CDR1 is SQVTM and CDR2 is ANQGSEA in the germline V gene. This chain's CDR3 is CSVEIGDSYNEQFF. CDR3 in DNA: TGCAGCGTTGAAATAGGAGACTCCTACAATGAGCAGTTCTTC.